This record concerns one T cell receptor beta chain sequence. What it binds is unknown. Sequencing used immunoSEQ multiplex PCR; TCRdb keeps in-frame clones, though not all of them. The sample has roughly 45,000 clones; roughly 85% are singletons. This sample stems from a study of OX40 agonist ivuxolimab in advanced cancers. Trimming cost V 3 bases and J 4 bases, with 10 bases left between them. CDR1 and CDR2 from the germline V gene are LNHDA and SQIVND (reference sequence). The CDR3 contains 13 residues. Drawing of blood for sampling happened at baseline, at cycle 4 day 1, and at cycle 7 day 1. Study-wide findings and caveats: Undetermined was the antigen specificity of the expanded peripheral T cells. There was clonal expansion of CD4+ and CD8+ blood T cells by week 6 at 0.1 to 3.0 mg/kg.

V usage is TRBV19 and J usage is TRBJ2-7; no clear D. This sequence originates from an adult with an advanced solid tumor such as melanoma, head and neck, liver or kidney cancer. Here the sequenced sample was CD4+ or CD8+ T cells sorted from blood, taken in a trial of the OX40 agonist ivuxolimab. CDR3 sequence: CASSMATTYEQYF. The CDR3 DNA sequence: TGTGCCAGTAGTATGGCAACAACGTACGAGCAGTACTTC. Drawing the rest from reference TRBV19 and TRBJ2-7, the complete variable domain is DGGITQSPKYLFRKEGQNVTLSCEQNLNHDAMYWYRQDPGQGLRLIYYSQIVNDFQKGDIAEGYSVSREKKESFPLTVTSAQKNPTAFYLCASSMATTYEQYFGPGTRLTVT.